The next 25 T cell receptor beta chains were all read from a single sample in a study of response to subunit inactivated influenza vaccine. One entry per CDR3 protein, called by TCRdb with MiXCR from the RT-PCR reads. The sample consists of about 780,000 distinct CDR3 sequences, less than 20% of them appearing once. Source: PBMCs from blood, taken about 5 days after vaccination. The receptors derive from a man aged 45-65 years who received an inactivated influenza vaccine.

This clonotype turned up a few times. The chain recombines TRBV7-2 with TRBJ2-1; perhaps TRBD2 as D (7 bases). Germline CDR1 and CDR2: SGHTA and FQGNSA. CDR3 size: 16 residues. Deletions cut 5 bases from V and 4 bases from J, with 18 bases between. This CDR3 is CASSRGRGGIYNEQFF. The DNA for the CDR3 is TGTGCCAGCAGCAGAGGGAGGGGGGGGATATACAATGAGCAGTTCTTC.

This clonotype has ten or more counts. This chain uses TRBV6-5 with TRBJ2-5; either TRBD1 or TRBD2 may fit D (5 bases each). Trimming removed 4 bases from V and 2 bases from J, with 11 bases in between. CDR1 and CDR2 (germline): MNHEY, SVGAGI. The CDR3 covers 14 residues. The chain's CDR3 is CASSSLGAQETQYF. As DNA, the CDR3 is TGTGCCAGCAGTTCCCTCGGGGCACAAGAGACCCAGTACTTC.

This clonotype was found a few times. V and J are TRBV7-2 and TRBJ2-6; D gene unclear. Deletions cut 5 bases from V and 0 bases from J, with 11 bases between. Germline V lookup: CDR1 SGHTA, CDR2 FQGNSA. The CDR3 extends over 16 amino acids. The CDR3 nucleotides are TGTGCCAGCAGCACCCGACCCAGCTCTGGGGCCAACGTCCTGACTTTC. It yields the protein CASSTRPSSGANVLTF.

This rearrangement joins TRBV20-1 to TRBJ1-1; weak D call: TRBD1 (5 bases). The V end lost 6 bases, the J end lost 2 bases, and 16 bases lay between the germline ends. CDR3 length: 14 residues. The germline V gene encodes CDR1 DFQATT and CDR2 SNEGSKA (reference sequence). In DNA, the CDR3 is TGCAGTGCAGTGGCTGGGGGGGGTAACACTGAAGCTTTCTTT. Protein product: CSAVAGGGNTEAFF.

This clonotype was counted only a few times. Here the CDR3 DNA reads TGTGCCAGCAGCTACGGAGGCGCGGCCCAATACAATGAGCAGTTCTTC. Its protein is CASSYGGAAQYNEQFF. This rearrangement joins TRBV11-2 to TRBJ2-1; weak D call: TRBD2 (5 bases). Germline V gives CDR1 SGHAT, CDR2 FQNNGV. The CDR3 has 16 residues. V lost 4 bases and J 4 bases, leaving 17 bases between the germline ends.

This clonotype was detected ten times or more. The chain joins TRBV18 to TRBJ2-5; 7 bases align to TRBD1. J lost 2 bases, V lost 8 bases, and 11 bases had no gene match. This CDR3 region has 15 residues. Germline values: CDR1 KGHSH, CDR2 LQKENI. The CDR3 DNA reads as TGTGCCAGCAGTCCCAGGACAGGTGGACAAGAGACCCAGTACTTC. As protein: CASSPRTGGQETQYF.

This clonotype has only a few counts. This sequence joins TRBV20-1 and TRBJ2-7; D is undetermined. Deletions cut 5 bases from V and 3 bases from J, with 14 bases between. This CDR3 has 13 residues. Per germline, CDR1 DFQATT and CDR2 SNEGSKA (reference sequence). In DNA form, the CDR3 reads TGCAGTGCTCAAAGGCCCACCCACTACGAGCAGTACTTC. Translating it yields CSAQRPTHYEQYF.

This clonotype was counted a few times. The chain carries TRBV11-1 and TRBJ2-1, with a tentative D call TRBD1 (5 bases). This CDR3 region has 15 residues. Germline V gene sequence: CDR1 SGHAT, CDR2 FQDESV (reference sequence). Trimming removed 0 bases from V and 8 bases from J, with 14 bases in between. The CDR3 loop reads CASSLALGQGDEQFF. DNA for the CDR3: TGTGCCAGCAGCTTAGCCCTAGGGCAGGGCGATGAGCAGTTCTTC.

The V call is TRBV20-1, the J call TRBJ2-2, with D unclear. The CDR3 runs 18 residues. V gave up 0 bases and J gave up 5 bases, with 22 bases separating them. The germline V gene encodes CDR1 DFQATT and CDR2 SNEGSKA (reference sequence). CDR3 DNA: TGCAGTGCTAGAGATTCCAACAATTTGAACCGGAATACCGGGGAGCTGTTTTTT. As protein: CSARDSNNLNRNTGELFF.

The sample holds a few counts of this clonotype. The chain combines TRBV20-1 with TRBJ2-1; D is uncertain. The CDR3 length is 15 residues. Trimming stripped 2 bases from V and 4 bases from J, with 15 bases between. Per the germline V gene, CDR1 is DFQATT and CDR2 is SNEGSKA (reference sequence). In DNA, the CDR3 is TGCAGTGCTAGACATGGATTAGTTTCGTACAATGAGCAGTTCTTC. Translated, it gives CSARHGLVSYNEQFF.

This clonotype was seen ten or more times. The chain couples TRBV20-1 to TRBJ1-1, with TRBD1 matching over 12 bases. The germline gives CDR1 DFQATT, CDR2 SNEGSKA (reference sequence). Trimming took 6 bases from V and 1 from J; bases not matched to a gene: 3. The CDR3 consists of 14 residues. The CDR3 DNA is TGCAGTGCCCGGGACAGGGGGCGGAACACTGAAGCTTTCTTT. Its protein product is CSARDRGRNTEAFF.

The chain joins TRBV20-1 to TRBJ2-3; 8 bases fit TRBD2. Looked up from germline, CDR1 is DFQATT and CDR2 is SNEGSKA (reference sequence). The J segment lost 3 bases and the V segment lost 6 bases, leaving 11 bases of the junction unmatched. The CDR3 length is 15 residues. The CDR3 DNA reads as TGCAGTGCCCGAGCCAGCGGGAGTTGGACAGATACGCAGTATTTT. It specifies CSARASGSWTDTQYF.

This clonotype showed up just a few times. The chain uses TRBV12-3 or TRBV12-4 and TRBJ1-6; D is perhaps TRBD1 (5 bases). Trimming stripped 7 bases from V and 4 bases from J, with 11 bases between. The CDR3 has 14 amino acids. CDR3 sequence (DNA): TGTGCCAGCAAGGGGACCGGGTATAATTCACCCCTCCACTTT. This codes for CASKGTGYNSPLHF.

In DNA form, the CDR3 reads TGTGCCAGCAGTATAAGACTACAGGGTCCCTACGAGCAGTACTTC. Amino acids: CASSIRLQGPYEQYF. This sequence joins TRBV6-2 or TRBV6-3 and TRBJ2-7; D possibly corresponds to TRBD1 (6 bases). The V gene lost 5 bases and the J gene lost 2 bases, with 16 bases spanning the gap. The germline V gene encodes CDR1 MNHEY and CDR2 SVGEGT. This CDR3 spans 15 amino acids.

This clonotype was counted many times. The chain uses TRBV6-1 and TRBJ2-1; 7 bases agree with TRBD2. This CDR3 contains 15 residues. J gave up 4 bases and V 6 bases, and 9 bases lay outside the gene matches. Germline assignment: CDR1 MNHNS and CDR2 SASEGT. CDR3 loop: CASRRSSGPYNEQFF. DNA of the CDR3: TGTGCCAGCAGAAGATCTAGCGGTCCTTACAATGAGCAGTTCTTC.

CDR3 in DNA: TGCGCCAGCAGCTTGGACCCTAGCGGGAGGTCCTCCCCCTCCTACGAGCAGTACTTC. Translated, it gives CASSLDPSGRSSPSYEQYF. This chain uses TRBV5-1 with TRBJ2-7; 11 bases are a match to TRBD2. With 0 bases clipped from V and 0 bases from J, the junction kept 11 bases outside the gene matches. This CDR3 is 19 amino acids long. Germline loops: CDR1 SGHRS, CDR2 YFSETQ.

J is TRBJ1-1 and V is TRBV6-1, with TRBD1 as a possible D gene (6 bases). This CDR3 is 15 amino acids long. V lost 7 bases to trimming and J lost 2 bases, with 17 bases between them. The germline CDR1 and CDR2 sequences are MNHNS and SASEGT. In DNA form, the CDR3 reads TGTGCCAGCACTACACCCCGAGGGGGAAACACTGAAGCTTTCTTT. Amino acids: CASTTPRGGNTEAFF.

A few counts support this clonotype. The junction and the germline gene differ at one end; a read error may be behind it. This chain joins TRBV10-1 and TRBJ1-2; TRBD1 matches at 7 bases. CDR1 is WNHNN, CDR2 SYGVQD, per germline (reference sequence). The CDR3 consists of 12 residues. DNA for the CDR3: TGCGCCAGCAGTGAGTCGACGGGGGACAGCGTCTTC. Amino acids: CASSESTGDSVF.

This clonotype was observed a handful of times. The chain has TRBV5-1 and TRBJ1-1; D is uncertain. Germline V gives CDR1 SGHRS, CDR2 YFSETQ. The V gene lost 0 bases and the J gene lost 1 base, with 7 bases spanning the gap. This CDR3 has 14 amino acids. CDR3 sequence: CASSLELGNTEAFF. The CDR3 DNA is TGCGCCAGCAGCTTGGAGTTAGGGAACACTGAAGCTTTCTTT. The full variable domain, its missing parts supplied by reference TRBV5-1 and TRBJ1-1, is KAGVTQTPRYLIKTRGQQVTLSCSPISGHRSVSWYQQTPGQGLQFLFEYFSETQRNKGNFPGRFSGRQFSNSRSEMNVSTLELGDSALYLCASSLELGNTEAFFGQGTRLTVV.

The chain recombines TRBV28 with TRBJ2-2; a possible D gene is TRBD1 (6 bases). Per the germline V gene, CDR1 is MDHEN and CDR2 is SYDVKM. Between the trimmed V and J ends, which lost 9 bases and 2 bases, there was a span of 10 bases. The CDR3 spans 13 residues. This chain's CDR3 is CARRTANTGELFF. The CDR3 nucleotides are TGTGCCAGGAGGACAGCTAACACCGGGGAGCTGTTTTTT.

The gene calls are TRBV7-3 and TRBJ2-7, with D possibly matching TRBD2 (6 bases). This CDR3 region has 14 residues. Germline V gene data show CDR1 as SGHTA and CDR2 as FQGTGA. V lost 5 bases and J lost 2, with 13 bases in between. For the CDR3, the DNA is TGTGCCAGCAGCCCCGGAGGGAAGCCCTACGAGCAGTACTTC. It is translated as CASSPGGKPYEQYF.

Comments on this clonotype: One base away lies a much larger clone, so this may be a sequencing read error. The J gene is TRBJ2-2, the V gene TRBV29-1, with a tentative D call TRBD2 (5 bases). Germline CDR1 and CDR2: SQVTM and ANQGSEA. Trimming took off 4 bases at V and 3 bases at J, with 6 bases between the two ends. The CDR3 extends over 12 amino acids. CDR3 nucleotides: TGCAGCGTTGGGGAGTACACCGGGGAGCTGTTTTTT. Protein: CSVGEYTGELFF.

This chain joins TRBV28 and TRBJ1-2; 8 positions match TRBD1. V shed 5 bases, J shed 8 bases, and the junction held 13 bases outside the gene matches. The CDR3 is made up of 15 amino acids. Per germline, CDR1 MDHEN and CDR2 SYDVKM. The CDR3 bases are TGTGCCAGCAGTGAGGCAGGGGGCGCCCCCGGGGGCTACACCTTC. This codes for CASSEAGGAPGGYTF.

The V gene is TRBV6-5, the J gene TRBJ2-3, with D tentatively TRBD1 (6 bases). The CDR3 consists of 14 residues. The V end was cut by 2 bases, the J end by 6 bases, with 12 bases between. Looked up from germline, CDR1 is MNHEY and CDR2 is SVGAGI. In DNA form, the CDR3 reads TGTGCCAGCAGTTACGGGTCTGGGGGCGATACGCAGTATTTT. Translated, it gives CASSYGSGGDTQYF.

The sample holds a few counts of this clonotype. The rearrangement uses TRBV12-3 or TRBV12-4 and TRBJ1-3; 7 nucleotides align to TRBD1. This CDR3 has 14 amino acids. V was clipped by 8 bases and J by 0 bases; unmatched bases: 4. This CDR3 is CASRTGDSGNTIYF. The CDR3 DNA follows: TGTGCCAGCCGTACAGGGGACTCTGGAAACACCATATATTTT.